One T cell receptor (beta chain) is described in this entry. This specimen comes from a study of human T cells and chemical hapten exposure. This CDR3 region has 13 residues. V shed 6 bases and J shed 3 bases, with 12 bases lying between them. The germline V gene encodes CDR1 MDHEN and CDR2 SYDVKM. As the library was built, unique molecular identifiers were attached to individual cDNA molecules. Each CDR3 protein gets one entry after TCRdb re-called the RACE reads with MiXCR. Altogether about 260,000 distinct CDR3 sequences are present, 8.6% being singletons, with the ten largest covering 2% to 2.5%. This sample's time point: pre-sensitization, week 0. Treatment in this sample: therapeutic diphenylcyclopropenone sensitization with weekly scalp DPC.

This TCR came from a woman aged 40-49 years with alopecia areata. Some clones in this sample may be carry-over from other donors' samples. Sequences were derived from whole blood, sampled in connection with sensitization to the hapten diphenylcyclopropenone (DPC). This rearrangement joins TRBV28 to TRBJ2-7; no clear D gene. The CDR3 sequence: CASRASGLYEQYF. The DNA of the CDR3 is TGTGCCAGCAGAGCTTCCGGGCTCTACGAGCAGTACTTC. The full variable domain, in which reference TRBV28 and TRBJ2-7 provide the parts outside the CDR3, is DVKVTQSSRYLVKRTGEKVFLECVQDMDHENMFWYRQDPGLGLRLIYFSYDVKMKEKGDIPEGYSVSREKKERFSLILESASTNQTSMYLCASRASGLYEQYFGPGTRLTVT.